The rows below give T cell receptor beta chains drawn from one sample of a study of identical twins. One entry per CDR3 protein, called by TCRdb with MiXCR from the 5' RACE reads. This sample has under 250,000 distinct CDR3 sequences, with approximately 11% found just once. This sample was shared with a second study, whose subject was yellow fever vaccine responses in identical twins.

Specimen: memory (CD45RO+) T cells sorted from blood. Receptors originate from a woman between 18 and 29 years old in good health. CDR3s include the opening cysteine and the closing phenylalanine or tryptophan. Each record gives: V gene, CDR3 length, J gene, clone size, D gene, CDR3 DNA, CDR3 protein. D genes are given only for firm matches. Not all rows give a size; the values are once, few, many and, for expanded clones, a class.

TRBV5-1	16	TRBJ2-3	.	.	TGCGCCAGCAGCTTGTCCCCGAGCGGTAGCACAGATACGCAGTATTTT	CASSLSPSGSTDTQYF
TRBV10-3	16	TRBJ2-3	few	TRBD2	TGTGCCACCCTTCCAAACGTAGCGGGAGGCACAGATACGCAGTATTTT	CATLPNVAGGTDTQYF
TRBV5-1	15	TRBJ2-2	many	TRBD1	TGCGCCAGCAGCCCCCGGGACAGACTAACCGGGGAGCTGTTTTTT	CASSPRDRLTGELFF
TRBV6-5	16	TRBJ1-3	few	TRBD1	TGTGCCAGCAGGAACTCGGGACAGTATTCTGGAAACACCATATATTTT	CASRNSGQYSGNTIYF
TRBV4-3	20	TRBJ2-1	many	TRBD2	TGCGCCAGCAGCCAAGATCCAAGCGGGAGCACCGAAAGCTCCTACAATGAGCAGTTCTTC	CASSQDPSGSTESSYNEQFF
TRBV9	16	TRBJ2-3	.	TRBD2	TGTGCCAGCAGCCCTCCAGGCCTAGCCGGGAGGGATACGCAGTATTTT	CASSPPGLAGRDTQYF
TRBV27	16	TRBJ2-1	.	.	TGTGCCAGCAGCTCGAGGCTAGTGGTCGGGTTGGATGAGCAGTTCTTC	CASSSRLVVGLDEQFF
TRBV7-2	14	TRBJ2-2	few	.	TGTGCCAGCAGCGCCAAACCCGCCACCGGGGAGCTGTTTTTT	CASSAKPATGELFF
TRBV6-1	14	TRBJ1-6	.	TRBD1	TGTGCCAGCAGCGCTACAGGGGCTAATTCACCCCTCCACTTT	CASSATGANSPLHF
TRBV20-1	13	TRBJ2-7	few	TRBD1	TGCAGTGCTAGCCGGGACAGTTCCTACGAGCAGTACTTC	CSASRDSSYEQYF
TRBV2	12	TRBJ2-1	.	.	TGTGCCAGCAGTTGGGCACGGGATGAGCAGTTCTTC	CASSWARDEQFF
TRBV20-1	13	TRBJ1-2	.	TRBD1	TGCAGTGCTCCGAAGGACAGGGACTATGGCGACACCTTC	CSAPKDRDYGDTF
TRBV4-3	13	TRBJ2-1	many	.	TGCGCCAGCAGCCAAGATAGAATGCGGGAGCAGTTCTTC	CASSQDRMREQFF
TRBV30	12	TRBJ2-7	few	.	TGTGCCCATCAGGACGGAGGCTACGAGCAGTACTTC	CAHQDGGYEQYF